Presented here are 13 T cell receptor beta chains from one specimen sequenced in a study of Ad26.COV2.S vaccination and SARS-CoV-2 variants. Treatment denoted: roughly 18 received Ad26.COV2.S at low or high dose, single or two shots; roughly five received placebo; per-sample allocation not given. Day 63 after the first vaccine or placebo injection was the time point for sampling. TCRdb's copy holds only in-frame clones and misses some; the assay was immunoSEQ multiplex PCR. This table has 360,000 or so clones, approximately 89% appearing once. The sample here was peripheral blood, taken in a trial of Ad26.COV2.S vaccine versus placebo. The receptor set was obtained from a person between 18 and 65 years old who received the Ad26.COV2.S COVID-19 vaccine or a placebo.

The V gene is TRBV18, the J gene TRBJ2-3, with 7 bases identical to TRBD2. CDR1 KGHSH and CDR2 LQKENI come from the germline V gene. The CDR3 loop spans 16 amino acids. The ends lost 3 bases at V and 3 bases at J; junction bases unmatched: 9. CDR3 loop: CASSPLQGGRTDTQYF. The DNA for the CDR3 is TGTGCCAGCTCACCGCTACAAGGCGGGAGAACAGATACGCAGTATTTT.

V usage is TRBV11-2 and J usage is TRBJ2-7; D unclear. V shed 0 bases and J shed 6 bases, with 6 bases lying between them. Germline V gives CDR1 SGHAT, CDR2 FQNNGV. This CDR3 comprises 12 residues. The CDR3, as DNA: TGTGCCAGCAGCTTAGACCTCCGCGAGCAGTACTTC. Residues: CASSLDLREQYF.

The chain carries TRBV7-2 and TRBJ2-1, with TRBD2 identical over 13 bases. Germline CDR1 is SGHTA and CDR2 is FQGNSA. V gave up 5 bases and J gave up 8 bases; unmatched junction bases: 6. The CDR3 loop spans 15 amino acids. For the CDR3, the DNA is TGTGCCAGCAGCAGGACTAGCGGGAGTCTGGATGAGCAGTTCTTC. Translated: CASSRTSGSLDEQFF.

Only one count was recorded for this clone. V is TRBV21-1 and J is TRBJ2-7; the table names TRBD1, a call not compared with the DNA. TRBV21-1 is a pseudogene segment. The CDR3 spans 15 residues. CDR3 bases: TGTGCCAGCAGCAAAAGGTTGGTCAGGGTGGGAGAGCAGTACTTC. It is translated as CASSKRLVRVGEQYF.

The J gene is TRBJ2-5, the V gene TRBV19; 7 bases fit TRBD1. V lost 3 bases and J lost 5; bases outside the gene matches: 12. Germline CDR1 and CDR2: LNHDA and SQIVND (reference sequence). The CDR3 is made up of 16 amino acids. CDR3 loop: CASSMETGFFPETQYF. The CDR3, as DNA: TGTGCCAGTAGTATGGAGACAGGGTTCTTCCCGGAGACCCAGTACTTC.

V is TRBV27 and J is TRBJ2-5; 9 bases are a match to TRBD2. Germline trimming cut 4 bases from V and 14 bases from J; bases unmatched to any gene: 20. Germline V gene lookup returns CDR1 MNHEY and CDR2 SMNVEV (reference sequence). The CDR3 contains 16 residues. In DNA form, the CDR3 reads TGTGCCAGCAGTTCGGAGTGGACAGGCCGACTTAGCGGGAGCTACTTC. Amino acids: CASSSEWTGRLSGSYF.

This clone appeared a single time. CDR3 DNA: TGTGCTAGTGGGGGGCCGCTCAGTGGTGGCCGGGAGACCCAGTACTTC. Encoded protein: CASGGPLSGGRETQYF. The V and J genes are TRBV12-5 and TRBJ2-5, with D perhaps matching TRBD1 (5 bases). The CDR3 sequence is 16 residues long. The germline V gene encodes CDR1 LGHNT and CDR2 FRNRAP. V lost 6 bases and J 5 bases, leaving 22 bases between the germline ends.

The chain combines TRBV29-1 with TRBJ2-1; TRBD2 matches at 13 bases. V was pared by 4 bases and J by 4 bases, with 4 bases of the junction left unmatched. The CDR3 has 15 amino acids. Germline CDR1 reads SQVTM; CDR2 reads ANQGSEA. Here the CDR3 DNA reads TGCAGCGTTGGGACTAGCGGGAGTCTGTACAATGAGCAGTTCTTC. It yields the protein CSVGTSGSLYNEQFF.

This rearrangement joins TRBV11-3 to TRBJ2-2, with D possibly being TRBD1 (6 bases). CDR3 length: 14 residues. The germline V gene has CDR1 SGHNT and CDR2 YENEEA. Trimming pared 5 bases from V and 4 bases from J, leaving 11 bases between. CDR3 loop: CASSLQGGTGELFF. In nucleotides, the CDR3 is TGTGCCAGCAGCCTACAGGGTGGCACCGGGGAGCTGTTTTTT.

The rearrangement uses TRBV11-1 and TRBJ2-1; weak D call: TRBD1 (6 bases). The V end lost 2 bases, the J end lost 5 bases, and 13 bases lay between the germline ends. The CDR3 is made up of 15 amino acids. Per germline, CDR1 SGHAT and CDR2 FQDESV (reference sequence). The CDR3 region has the DNA TGTGCCAGCAGCTTACTGGGGGCGGGTGACAATGAGCAGTTCTTC. This gives the protein CASSLLGAGDNEQFF.

The J gene is TRBJ2-1, the V gene TRBV7-3; D is ambiguous. This CDR3 has 15 amino acids. Germline assignment: CDR1 SGHTA and CDR2 FQGTGA. Trimming removed 5 bases from V and 0 bases from J, with 11 bases in between. This CDR3 reads CASSPTSSSYNEQFF. CDR3 nucleotide sequence: TGTGCCAGCAGCCCTACTTCCAGCTCCTACAATGAGCAGTTCTTC.

This clone was seen a single time. The V call is TRBV28, the J call TRBJ1-6, with 7 bases aligning to TRBD1. The CDR3 runs 14 residues. V lost 6 bases, J lost 10 bases, and 9 bases stayed unmatched. Germline values: CDR1 MDHEN, CDR2 SYDVKM. The chain's CDR3 is CASSLRTGDSPLHF. The CDR3 DNA follows: TGTGCCAGCAGCCTCCGGACAGGTGACTCACCCCTCCACTTT.

This chain uses TRBV6-5 with TRBJ2-1; weak D call: TRBD2 (6 bases). This CDR3 contains 15 residues. V lost 4 bases to trimming and J lost 6 bases, with 16 bases between them. Germline CDR1 reads MNHEY; CDR2 reads SVGAGI. CDR3: CASSLLQTSPNEQFF. CDR3 in DNA: TGTGCCAGCAGTTTACTTCAAACTAGCCCCAATGAGCAGTTCTTC.